The 20 T cell receptor beta chains below were found in one sample sequenced in a study of T cell responses to AZD1222 COVID-19 vaccine (dated by TCRdb to about 2021). The time point tag for this specimen amounts to: about 28 days (+/-7) after the second vaccine dose. The library relied on the immunoSEQ multiplex PCR assay. Sourced from immuneACCESS, this table was stored by TCRdb with only in-frame sequences that have V and J called. A share of the clones is absent; for the studies checked, an unresolved V gene accounts for under half, and the remainder has no known explanation. Here the sample has fewer than 150,000 clones; under 90% occur a single time. The ten largest make up 1.5% to 2% of the sample. This specimen was peripheral blood, taken 28 days after the second AZD1222 dose. These receptor sequences come from an adult who received the AZD1222 COVID-19 vaccine.

The rearrangement links TRBV29-1 to TRBJ2-3, with 8 bases lining up with TRBD2. CDR3 length: 15 amino acids. Germline V CDR1 and CDR2: SQVTM, ANQGSEA. J was trimmed by 3 bases and V by 4 bases; bases with no gene match: 9. This CDR3 is CSVGKRESKTDTQYF. The CDR3, as DNA: TGCAGCGTTGGGAAGCGGGAGTCGAAAACAGATACGCAGTATTTT.

The chain couples TRBV24-1 to TRBJ2-2, with D tentatively TRBD2 (6 bases). Between the trimmed V and J ends, which lost 4 bases and 0 bases, there was a span of 14 bases. This CDR3 has 17 residues. CDR1 and CDR2 from the germline V gene are KGHDR and SFDVKD. The CDR3, as DNA: TGTGCCACCAGTGACCGCGGGAAATTAACGAACACCGGGGAGCTGTTTTTT. Translation: CATSDRGKLTNTGELFF.

The V and J genes are TRBV7-9 and TRBJ1-3; D gene unclear. Germline V gene data show CDR1 as SEHNR and CDR2 as FQNEAQ (reference sequence). The CDR3 is 16 residues long. Trimming removed 5 bases at V and 6 bases at J, with 20 bases between. The CDR3 coding sequence is TGTGCCAGCAGCCCAATTATGGGCATTCAAGCAAACACCATATATTTT. Residues: CASSPIMGIQANTIYF.

The chain uses TRBV6-2 or TRBV6-3 and TRBJ2-1; D is uncertain. The CDR3 has 11 residues. Trimming left V 1 base short and J 10 bases short, with 5 bases between. Germline V CDR1 and CDR2: MNHEY, SVGEGT. The CDR3 DNA sequence: TGTGCCAGCAGTTACTACGTCGAGCAGTTCTTC. Translating it yields CASSYYVEQFF.

This chain links TRBV2 with TRBJ2-7; no definite D call. The germline V gene encodes CDR1 SNHLY and CDR2 FYNNEI. CDR3 length: 12 residues. Deletions cut 2 bases from V and 2 bases from J, with 4 bases between. For the CDR3, the DNA is TGTGCCAGCAGTGAACCCACCTACGAGCAGTACTTC. Protein sequence: CASSEPTYEQYF. The variable domain in full, with the rest retrieved from reference TRBV2 and TRBJ2-7, is EPEVTQTPSHQVTQMGQEVILRCVPISNHLYFYWYRQILGQKVEFLVSFYNNEISEKSEIFDDQFSVERPDGSNFTLKIRSTKLEDSAMYFCASSEPTYEQYFGPGTRLTVT.

This chain connects TRBV19 to TRBJ1-6; TRBD1 agrees at 7 bases. The CDR3 length is 15 residues. J gave up 7 bases and V 5 bases, and 8 bases lay outside the gene matches. The germline V gene has CDR1 LNHDA and CDR2 SQIVND (reference sequence). CDR3 region: CASSQSRGQNSPLHF. The CDR3 bases are TGTGCCAGTAGTCAAAGCCGGGGACAGAATTCACCCCTCCACTTT.

This chain joins TRBV7-3 and TRBJ2-1; weak D call: TRBD2 (5 bases). The CDR3 is 14 residues long. Germline CDR1 is SGHTA and CDR2 is FQGTGA. The ends were cut back, 1 base at V and 4 bases at J, with 8 bases in the middle. CDR3 bases: TGTGCCAGCAGCTTAAGCACGGGATACAATGAGCAGTTCTTC. This gives the protein CASSLSTGYNEQFF.

The chain uses TRBV25-1 and TRBJ2-6; the match to TRBD1 covers 9 bases. The CDR3 totals 18 residues. Trimming at V came to 6 bases and at J to 0 bases, leaving 9 bases not matched to a gene. Germline assignment: CDR1 MGHDK and CDR2 SYGVNS. CDR3 protein: CASRPPGQGRSGANVLTF. DNA for the CDR3: TGTGCCAGCAGGCCCCCGGGACAGGGCCGCTCTGGGGCCAACGTCCTGACTTTC.

The V and J genes are TRBV7-8 and TRBJ1-1; 8 bases fit TRBD1. Germline V gives CDR1 SGHVS, CDR2 FQNEAQ. CDR3 length: 15 amino acids. V lost 7 bases, J lost 0 bases, and 7 bases stayed unmatched. The CDR3 spells CASMIGQGLNTEAFF. CDR3 nucleotide sequence: TGTGCCAGCATGATAGGACAGGGATTGAACACTGAAGCTTTCTTT.

J is TRBJ2-2 and V is TRBV28, with 11 bases identical to TRBD1. This CDR3 comprises 14 residues. Germline values: CDR1 MDHEN, CDR2 SYDVKM. V lost 10 bases, J lost 4 bases, and 5 bases stayed unmatched. The DNA for the CDR3 is TGTGCCACTTCGGGACAGGGGGTCACCGGGGAGCTGTTTTTT. Protein product: CATSGQGVTGELFF.

The V call is TRBV6-6, the J call TRBJ1-6; no firm D call. CDR3 size: 14 residues. Germline CDR1 is MNHNY and CDR2 is SVGAGI (reference sequence). V lost 11 bases to trimming and J lost 10 bases, with 21 bases between them. CDR3 sequence (DNA): TGTGCCTCCTCTCCCGGGCCGACCTCGTCACCCCTCCACTTT. It is translated as CASSPGPTSSPLHF.

This clone appeared a single time. The junction differs from germline at one of its ends, possibly a read error. The rearrangement uses TRBV7-7 and TRBJ2-5, with TRBD2 matching over 7 bases. Per germline, CDR1 SSHAT and CDR2 FNYEAQ (reference sequence). CDR3 length equals 15 residues. The CDR3 region has the DNA TGTGCTAGCAGCTTCCAGGGAGGGTTGGGGGAGACCCAGTACTTC. Translating gives CASSFQGGLGETQYF.

CDR3 nucleotide sequence: TGTGCCAGCAGCCGTCCACAAGCCTATGGCTACACCTTC. It codes for CASSRPQAYGYTF. This chain joins TRBV7-9 and TRBJ1-2; D gene unclear. Between the trimmed V and J ends, which lost 5 bases and 4 bases, there was a span of 11 bases. Germline V gene lookup returns CDR1 SEHNR and CDR2 FQNEAQ (reference sequence). The CDR3 length is 13 residues.

Worth noting for this clone: A read error may produce the germline difference seen at one junction end. V is TRBV7-9 and J is TRBJ1-4; D is uncertain. CDR1 and CDR2 from the germline V gene are SEHNR and FQNEAQ (reference sequence). The CDR3 consists of 16 residues. DNA for the CDR3: TGTGCCAGCAGCTTAGGCGAGCGAAACCCAAATGAAAAACTGGTTTTT. It is translated as CASSLGERNPNEKLVF.

This rearrangement joins TRBV18 to TRBJ2-5; TRBD2 aligns across 8 bases. The J segment lost 2 bases and the V segment lost 6 bases, leaving 5 bases of the junction unmatched. Germline loops: CDR1 KGHSH, CDR2 LQKENI. The CDR3 extends over 14 amino acids. The CDR3 loop is CASSQQREQETQYF. The CDR3 DNA reads TGTGCCAGCTCCCAACAGCGGGAGCAAGAGACCCAGTACTTC.

This clone occurred a few times. The rearrangement uses TRBV28 and TRBJ1-2, with D perhaps TRBD1 (5 bases). This CDR3 comprises 16 residues. CDR1 and CDR2 (germline): MDHEN, SYDVKM. Trimming stripped 5 bases from V and 0 bases from J, with 16 bases between. The CDR3 protein is CASSPKGSFTNYGYTF. The CDR3 DNA follows: TGTGCCAGCAGTCCGAAGGGGAGTTTCACTAACTATGGCTACACCTTC.

The genes are TRBV10-2 and TRBJ2-7; possible D gene TRBD2, 5 bases. CDR3 length: 14 amino acids. V shed 2 bases and J shed 6 bases, with 14 bases lying between them. Germline-derived CDR1 and CDR2 are WSHSY and SAAADI. CDR3: CASSEGYVGGEQYF. The CDR3 DNA sequence: TGCGCCAGCAGTGAGGGGTATGTTGGAGGCGAGCAGTACTTC.

The CDR3 coding sequence is TGTGCCAGCAGCCGACGGGGCCGGGACCAGTACTTC. It codes for CASSRRGRDQYF. The chain uses TRBV13 and TRBJ2-5; D is perhaps TRBD1 or TRBD2 (5 bases each). V was trimmed by 5 bases and J by 10 bases, leaving 14 bases between them. In germline, CDR1 is PRHDT, CDR2 FYEKMQ (reference sequence). This CDR3 has 12 residues.

This clone was detected only once. The chain couples TRBV5-1 to TRBJ2-1; 11 nucleotides line up with TRBD2. The CDR3 has 18 residues. V was clipped by 1 base and J by 0 bases; unmatched bases: 6. In germline, CDR1 is SGHRS, CDR2 YFSETQ. CDR3 DNA: TGCGCCAGCAGCTTGAGACTAGCGGGACGGAGCTCCTACAATGAGCAGTTCTTC. It is translated as CASSLRLAGRSSYNEQFF.

The rearrangement joins TRBV9 to TRBJ1-2, with unresolved D. Trimming removed 0 bases from V and 6 bases from J, with 18 bases in between. The CDR3 runs to 16 residues. CDR1 and CDR2 from the germline V gene are SGDLS and YYNGEE. The CDR3 is CASSVEQRFRRNGYTF. CDR3 DNA: TGTGCCAGCAGCGTAGAACAGCGCTTTAGACGGAATGGCTACACCTTC.